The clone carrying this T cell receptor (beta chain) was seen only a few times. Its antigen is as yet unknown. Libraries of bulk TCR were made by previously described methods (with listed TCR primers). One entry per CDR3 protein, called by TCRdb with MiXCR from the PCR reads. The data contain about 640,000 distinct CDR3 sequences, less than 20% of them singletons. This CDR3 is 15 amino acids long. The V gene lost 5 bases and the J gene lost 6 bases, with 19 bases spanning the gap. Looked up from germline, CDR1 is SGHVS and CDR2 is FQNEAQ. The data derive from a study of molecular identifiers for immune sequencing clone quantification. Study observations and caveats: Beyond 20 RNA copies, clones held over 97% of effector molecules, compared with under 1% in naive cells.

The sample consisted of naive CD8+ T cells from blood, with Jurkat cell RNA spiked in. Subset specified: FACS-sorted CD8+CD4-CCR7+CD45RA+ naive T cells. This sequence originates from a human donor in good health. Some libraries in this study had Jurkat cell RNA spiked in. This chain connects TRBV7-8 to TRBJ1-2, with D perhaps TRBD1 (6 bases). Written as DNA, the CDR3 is TGTGCCAGCAGCCCCAGGGGAGAGGGAGCGGATGGCTACACCTTC. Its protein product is CASSPRGEGADGYTF.